This TCR beta chain was recorded in a study of shared T cell receptors in the human thymus. The trim removed 4 bases at V and 2 bases at J, leaving 15 bases unmatched. Germline lookup yields CDR1 SGHRS and CDR2 YFSETQ. CDR3 length: 19 residues. The repertoire was sequenced with immunoSEQ multiplex PCR; TCRdb's copy has only in-frame clones and lacks some. The data contain more than 550,000 clones, around 87% of them seen just once; the ten biggest clones take up roughly 0.0086%. This clone has more than one count but fewer than ten. These data were also reused for a study on human thymus T cells.

The specimen sequenced was thymocytes. This sequence originates from a boy under two years old with a congenital heart defect. The rearrangement uses TRBV5-1 and TRBJ2-1, with 10 bases fitting TRBD2. CDR3: CASSRSGGTSGTPYNEQFF. CDR3 coding DNA: TGCGCCAGCAGCCGATCGGGGGGCACTAGCGGGACCCCCTACAATGAGCAGTTCTTC.